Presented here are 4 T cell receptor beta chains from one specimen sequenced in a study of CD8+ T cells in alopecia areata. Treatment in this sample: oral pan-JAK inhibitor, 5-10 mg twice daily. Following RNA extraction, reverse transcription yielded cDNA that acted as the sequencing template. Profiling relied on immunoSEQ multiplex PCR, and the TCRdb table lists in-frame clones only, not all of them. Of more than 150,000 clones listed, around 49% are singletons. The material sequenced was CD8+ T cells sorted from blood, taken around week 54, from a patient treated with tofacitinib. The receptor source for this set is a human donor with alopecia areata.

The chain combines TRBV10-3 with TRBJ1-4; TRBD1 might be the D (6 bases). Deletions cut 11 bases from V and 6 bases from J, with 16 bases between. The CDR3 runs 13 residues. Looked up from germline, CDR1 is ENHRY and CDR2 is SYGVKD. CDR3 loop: CASRMGGDEKLFF. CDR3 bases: TGTGCCTCTAGGATGGGGGGCGATGAAAAACTGTTTTTT.

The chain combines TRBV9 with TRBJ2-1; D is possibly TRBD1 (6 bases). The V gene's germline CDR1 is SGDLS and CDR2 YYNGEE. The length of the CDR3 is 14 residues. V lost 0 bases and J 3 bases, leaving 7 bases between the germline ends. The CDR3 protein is CASSVDRDYNEQFF. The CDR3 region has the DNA TGTGCCAGCAGCGTAGACAGGGACTACAATGAGCAGTTCTTC. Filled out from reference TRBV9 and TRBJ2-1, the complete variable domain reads DSGVTQTPKHLITATGQRVTLRCSPRSGDLSVYWYQQSLDQGLQFLIQYYNGEERAKGNILERFSAQQFPDLHSELNLSSLELGDSALYFCASSVDRDYNEQFFGPGTRLTVL.

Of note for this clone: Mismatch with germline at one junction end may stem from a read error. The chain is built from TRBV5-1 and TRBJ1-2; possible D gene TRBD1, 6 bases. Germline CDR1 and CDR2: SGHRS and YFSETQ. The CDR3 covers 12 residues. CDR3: CASSLETGTSSF. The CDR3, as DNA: TGCGCCAGCAGCTTGGAGACCGGGACATCGAGCTTC.

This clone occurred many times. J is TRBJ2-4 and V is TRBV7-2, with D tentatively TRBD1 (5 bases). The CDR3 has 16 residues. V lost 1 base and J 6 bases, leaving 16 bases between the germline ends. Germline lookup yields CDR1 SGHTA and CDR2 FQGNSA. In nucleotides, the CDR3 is TGTGCCAGCAGCTTAGGCTGGGGCCTAGTTTCAAACATTCAGTACTTC. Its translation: CASSLGWGLVSNIQYF.